This record covers a single T cell receptor beta chain. Its antigen has not been determined. No base quality information exists; no much larger clone differs at one position. The donors were 40 or so Caucasian individuals from Russia, aged roughly 6 to 90 years, who were systemically healthy. Roughly 9.5 milliliters of peripheral blood were drawn from each donor into EDTA-treated Vacutainer tubes. Ficoll-Paque density-gradient centrifugation was used to isolate PBMCs, with at least 6.5 million per sample. Total RNA was extracted from PBMCs with Trizol reagent, with at least 5.5 micrograms obtained per sample. The percentages of naive CD45RAhigh/CD27high T cells were determined by flow cytometry on a PBMC aliquot from every donor. This specimen comes from a study of blood T cells in healthy people across ages (dated by TCRdb to the mid-2010s). With regard to the full study: In model experiments, template switching captured about one uniquely barcoded TCR beta cDNA molecule for every two T cells. Using deep sequencing normalized with unique cDNA molecular identifiers, the study measured how TCR beta repertoire diversity changes with age. Donors were grouped into four age groups: young (average approximately 16 years), middle-aged (39), aged (roughly 67) and long-lived (around 80). To avoid experimental bias, donors of different ages were distributed randomly across sequencing lanes. The study analyzed two additional independent replicas of 1 million unique cDNA reads from the same blood draw for two donors, one aged 18 to 30 and one aged 80 or older. Results the study describes overall, beyond this receptor: Estimates of total diversity from one million sequenced T cells were regarded as lower bounds and underestimates. Because donor CMV infection status was unknown, age-related changes in expanded clonotypes were potentially confounded. Since profiling was done on bulk unsorted PBMCs, naive and antigen-experienced compartments could not be conclusively compared. Compared with the aged group, the long-lived group had more naive CD4+ T cells, fewer expanded clones and increased TCR diversity, a pattern suggesting age selection. The percentage of naive T cells measured by flow cytometry correlated strongly with observed TCR beta diversity. Observed TCR beta diversity per million T cells fell roughly linearly with age, and a significant reduction was already apparent by age around 44.

The CDR3 covers 12 residues, taking in both the cysteine and the phenylalanine. Only the CDR3 DNA stays, 36 bases, in frame from base 1. The germline V gene encodes CDR1 MNHNS and CDR2 SASEGT. A distance of 8 bases separates the germline ends of V and J, which lose 6 bases and 3 bases respectively. Receptors were amplified or captured by 5' RACE. A second PCR of 7 to 11 cycles was performed with a sample-barcoded 5' primer and a J-beta primer mix. A template-switch 5' adaptor carrying 12 random nucleotides introduced a unique molecular identifier onto each TCR beta cDNA molecule. Each sample yielded at least 2.5 million CDR3-containing paired-end reads. All of the RNA was converted into first-strand cDNA using the Mint cDNA synthesis kit, with a TRBC-specific oligonucleotide serving as the primer. Following uracil-DNA glycosylase treatment, all cDNA underwent a first 18-cycle PCR with the universal primers M1SS and BC2_uni_R. Per the original workflow: Each sample was normalized by randomly selecting 1 million high-quality reads, each carrying a distinct molecular identifier. Reads with shared molecular identifiers were discarded instead of being binned into consensus sequences. MiTCR, set to a Q25 quality threshold and the strictest error-elimination algorithm, was used for CDR3 identification, clonotype clustering and error correction. A nonparametric unseen species model with Euler transformation was used to estimate lower-bound total TCR beta diversity. TCRdb applied fastp at Q25 and MiXCR to the public reads, then kept only in-frame beta chains. Duplicate CDR3 protein sequences are folded into a single record with the most common DNA and genes. The V and J calls here are based on TCRdb, not the publication. This sample is represented by 1.8 million or so distinct CDR3 sequences; about 39% of them were singletons. Under 30% of the sample is held by the ten biggest clonotypes.

The chain joins TRBV6-1 to TRBJ1-1; too little of a D gene remains to name it. The TCR comes from a human donor in good health. The specimen sequenced was blood. At the DNA level, the sequence is TGTGCCAGCAGCCTGATAGACACTGAAGCTTTCTTT. It is translated as CASSLIDTEAFF.